The clone carrying this T cell receptor beta chain was seen only a few times. Its antigen remains unknown. Germline V CDR1 and CDR2: MNHEY, SMNVEV (reference sequence). The CDR3 is 15 amino acids. The V and J ends lost 2 bases and 4 bases respectively, with 9 bases between them. Profiled with immunoSEQ multiplex PCR; TCRdb holds only in-frame clones, not every one. Of some 3,400 clones listed, roughly 88% are singletons. The data were obtained in a study of T cell repertoires in ileal Crohn's disease. Study at large: At surgery, 30% to 40% of patients smoked, with median disease duration 7.9 years. Overall study findings and caveats: High-frequency clones were more common in sorted CD8 than CD4 cells.

Patients were adults with ileal or ileocolonic Crohn's disease needing resection. The gene calls are TRBV27 and TRBJ1-6; D ambiguous. The source is an adult with Crohn's disease. The sample comprised ileal tissue. CDR3 residues: CASSLDTLYNSPLHF. The CDR3 DNA sequence: TGTGCCAGCAGTTTAGATACACTTTATAATTCACCCCTCCACTTT.